The 18 T cell receptor beta chains given below trace back to one sample, sequenced in a study of immune evolution from preneoplasia to lung adenocarcinoma. Only in-frame clones appear in the TCRdb table, and some are missing; sequencing was by immunoSEQ multiplex PCR. This table holds 5,100 or so clones, around 80% found once. The sample taken for sequencing was FFPE normal lung tissue adjacent to the tumor. The receptor set was obtained from a person aged 50-69 years with lung adenocarcinoma.

V is TRBV6-5 and J is TRBJ1-4; a possible D gene is TRBD1 (6 bases). Germline loops: CDR1 MNHEY, CDR2 SVGAGI. This CDR3 spans 14 amino acids. Trimming pared 4 bases from V and 7 bases from J, leaving 13 bases between. CDR3 loop: CASSWGRRGEKLFF. CDR3 nucleotide sequence: TGTGCCAGCAGTTGGGGGCGTCGGGGTGAAAAACTGTTTTTT.

V and J are TRBV9 and TRBJ2-1, with TRBD2 identical over 11 bases. The V gene end was trimmed by 4 bases and the J gene end by 7 bases; junction bases not matched to a gene: 7. CDR1 and CDR2 (germline): SGDLS, YYNGEE. The CDR3 is made up of 15 amino acids. CDR3 DNA: TGTGCCAGCAGCTCCTCACTAGCGGGAGAGAATGAGCAGTTCTTC. This codes for CASSSSLAGENEQFF.

This rearrangement joins TRBV7-3 to TRBJ2-1; D ambiguous. Trimming cost V 3 bases and J 1 base, with 10 bases left between them. CDR1 and CDR2 from the germline V gene are SGHTA and FQGTGA. This CDR3 has 15 amino acids. The CDR3 loop reads CASSFSAQSYNEQFF. The CDR3 DNA follows: TGTGCCAGCAGCTTCTCAGCCCAATCCTACAATGAGCAGTTCTTC.

The count of this clone is one. The chain joins TRBV6-4 to TRBJ2-5; D uncertain. The length of the CDR3 is 13 residues. The V and J ends lost 4 bases and 5 bases respectively, with 11 bases between them. Per germline, CDR1 MRHNA and CDR2 SNTAGT. CDR3 loop: CASSVMDGETQYF. In DNA form, the CDR3 reads TGTGCCAGCAGTGTAATGGATGGGGAGACCCAGTACTTC.

This chain connects TRBV5-1 to TRBJ2-7; 7 nucleotides match TRBD2. With V trimmed by 1 base and J by 7 bases, 11 bases remained unmatched. Germline V gene sequence: CDR1 SGHRS, CDR2 YFSETQ. The CDR3 is made up of 15 amino acids. CDR3 DNA: TGCGCCAGCAGCTTGATCAGCGGGGCCTCGGGGGAGCAGTACTTC. Amino acids: CASSLISGASGEQYF.

J is TRBJ2-1 and V is TRBV7-3; 9 bases agree with TRBD2. CDR3 length: 15 residues. The junction had 11 bases not matched to a gene; V was cut back by 8 bases and J by 6 bases. The germline CDR1 and CDR2 sequences are SGHTA and FQGTGA. In DNA, the CDR3 is TGTGCCAGCTCGCCCGGTAGCGGGAGTGGCAATGAGCAGTTCTTC. Amino acid sequence: CASSPGSGSGNEQFF. The full variable domain, rest sourced from reference TRBV7-3 and TRBJ2-1, is GAGVSQTPSNKVTEKGKYVELRCDPISGHTALYWYRQSLGQGPEFLIYFQGTGAADDSGLPNDRFFAVRPEGSVSTLKIQRTERGDSAVYLCASSPGSGSGNEQFFGPGTRLTVL.

The rearrangement uses TRBV7-6 and TRBJ2-7, with TRBD2 as a possible D gene (7 bases). This CDR3 contains 16 residues. V was clipped by 4 bases and J by 2 bases, with 18 bases between them. Germline CDR1 and CDR2: SGHVS and FNYEAQ. The CDR3 is CASSSRDGGPPYEQYF. The CDR3 nucleotides are TGTGCCAGCAGCTCACGCGACGGGGGGCCCCCCTACGAGCAGTACTTC.

The chain links TRBV15 to TRBJ2-5; 15 nucleotides agree with TRBD2. The V gene's germline CDR1 is LNHNV and CDR2 YYDKDF (reference sequence). The CDR3 runs 18 residues. Unmatched junction bases numbered 7, after V lost 0 bases and J lost 5 bases. The CDR3 nucleotides are TGTGCCACCAGCAGAGACCTACGGACTAGCGGGAGGGCCGAGACCCAGTACTTC. Translated: CATSRDLRTSGRAETQYF.

Concerning this clone: One junction end does not reproduce the germline sequence, and a read error may be involved. The rearrangement links TRBV30 to TRBJ1-2; 7 nucleotides align to TRBD1. CDR3 length: 15 amino acids. Per germline, CDR1 GTSNPN and CDR2 SVGIG (reference sequence). The CDR3 loop reads CVWSVPPPTGYGYTF. In DNA form, the CDR3 reads TGTGTCTGGAGTGTACCCCCTCCGACAGGGTATGGCTACACCTTC. Filled out from reference TRBV30 and TRBJ1-2, the complete variable domain reads SQTIHQWPATLVQPVGSPLSLECTVEGTSNPNLYWYRQAAGRGLQLLFYSVGIGQISSEVPQNLSASRPQDRQFILSSKKLLLSDSGFYLCVWSVPPPTGYGYTFGSGTRLTVV.

J is TRBJ2-5 and V is TRBV9; a possible D gene is TRBD2 (6 bases). The CDR3 totals 14 residues. V lost 3 bases and J 4 bases, leaving 13 bases between the germline ends. Germline V CDR1 and CDR2: SGDLS, YYNGEE. The chain's CDR3 is CASSAGLRGETQYF. CDR3 in DNA: TGTGCCAGCAGCGCGGGACTCCGGGGAGAGACCCAGTACTTC.

The chain is built from TRBV28 and TRBJ1-4, with D hard to call. The germline V and J ends were trimmed by 5 bases and 6 bases, with 7 bases remaining between them. Germline lookup yields CDR1 MDHEN and CDR2 SYDVKM. This CDR3 contains 12 residues. The CDR3 here is CASSIGDEKLFF. CDR3 DNA sequence: TGTGCCAGCAGTATTGGGGATGAAAAACTGTTTTTT. Filled out from reference TRBV28 and TRBJ1-4, the complete variable domain reads DVKVTQSSRYLVKRTGEKVFLECVQDMDHENMFWYRQDPGLGLRLIYFSYDVKMKEKGDIPEGYSVSREKKERFSLILESASTNQTSMYLCASSIGDEKLFFGSGTQLSVL.

The rearrangement links TRBV4-2 to TRBJ1-5; D perhaps matches TRBD1 (5 bases). Trimming pared 3 bases from V and 7 bases from J, leaving 16 bases between. Germline CDR1 reads LGHNA; CDR2 reads YNFKEQ. This CDR3 is built from 15 residues. CDR3 region: CASSQGGGAGQPQHF. Here the CDR3 DNA reads TGTGCCAGCAGCCAGGGGGGTGGGGCGGGCCAGCCCCAGCATTTT.

The V call is TRBV9, the J call TRBJ2-3; 13 bases match TRBD2. V trimming: 4 bases; J trimming: 6 bases; junction bases outside the gene matches: 8. CDR1 is SGDLS and CDR2 is YYNGEE in the germline V gene. This CDR3 spans 16 amino acids. Here the CDR3 DNA reads TGTGCCAGCAGCCCTCGGACTAGCGGGAGTGTCGATACGCAGTATTTT. Protein product: CASSPRTSGSVDTQYF.

This sequence joins TRBV6-5 and TRBJ1-2; D not resolved. The V gene's germline CDR1 is MNHEY and CDR2 SVGAGI. The CDR3 contains 13 residues. The V end lost 2 bases, the J end lost 4 bases, and 8 bases lay between the germline ends. The CDR3 DNA follows: TGTGCCAGCAGTTACGGAGATGGCTATGGCTACACCTTC. This codes for CASSYGDGYGYTF.

The V and J genes are TRBV5-5 and TRBJ1-1, with no clear D. Germline CDR1 SGHKS, CDR2 YYEKEE (reference sequence). V was clipped by 0 bases and J by 8 bases, with 11 bases between them. The CDR3 loop spans 13 amino acids. In DNA form, the CDR3 reads TGTGCCAGCAGCTTGGTGGGTTTGGACGAAGCTTTCTTT. Protein sequence: CASSLVGLDEAFF.

This chain uses TRBV5-1 with TRBJ2-7, with D uncertain. V was clipped by 1 base and J by 2 bases, with 10 bases between them. Germline V CDR1 and CDR2: SGHRS, YFSETQ. This CDR3 has 14 residues. Here the CDR3 DNA reads TGCGCCAGCAGCTTGTACGTTGGGACCTACGAGCAGTACTTC. This sequence encodes CASSLYVGTYEQYF.

The rearrangement joins TRBV11-2 to TRBJ1-2; no firm D call. Germline lookup yields CDR1 SGHAT and CDR2 FQNNGV. The V gene lost 0 bases and the J gene lost 5 bases, with 10 bases spanning the gap. This CDR3 has 14 residues. The CDR3 protein is CASSLDLTSYGYTF. The CDR3 DNA is TGTGCCAGCAGCTTAGACCTCACATCGTATGGCTACACCTTC.

This chain uses TRBV30 with TRBJ1-1; TRBD1 might be the D (6 bases). Trimming took off 3 bases at V and 0 bases at J, with 11 bases between the two ends. This CDR3 spans 14 amino acids. The germline gives CDR1 GTSNPN, CDR2 SVGIG (reference sequence). For the CDR3, the DNA is TGTGCCTGGAGGCAGGGGTCCCTGAACACTGAAGCTTTCTTT. Translating gives CAWRQGSLNTEAFF. Filled out from reference TRBV30 and TRBJ1-1, the complete variable domain reads SQTIHQWPATLVQPVGSPLSLECTVEGTSNPNLYWYRQAAGRGLQLLFYSVGIGQISSEVPQNLSASRPQDRQFILSSKKLLLSDSGFYLCAWRQGSLNTEAFFGQGTRLTVV.